Each of the 21 T cell receptor beta chains below was sequenced from the same sample in a study of shared clonotypes between healthy human individuals. Sequencing was performed with immunoSEQ multiplex PCR; in TCRdb, only in-frame clones are kept and a portion is missing. The table records 2 million to 2.5 million clones, 85% to 95% of them present only once. Sequenced input: naive CD4+ T cells from PBMCs. Subset here: CD45RA+ positively selected. The receptors shown here come from a man aged 18 to 29 in good health. Some clones in this sample may be carry-over from other donors' samples.

The chain couples TRBV6-1 to TRBJ2-7; a weak D match, TRBD1 (5 bases). This CDR3 spans 15 amino acids. CDR1 and CDR2 from the germline V gene are MNHNS and SASEGT. V was pared by 6 bases and J by 3 bases, with 18 bases between. In DNA, the CDR3 is TGTGCCAGCAGCCAAGGACACCAAGAGTTCTACGAGCAGTACTTC. Its protein is CASSQGHQEFYEQYF.

The rearrangement uses TRBV27 and TRBJ1-4; the D is unclear. CDR1 and CDR2 from the germline V gene are MNHEY and SMNVEV (reference sequence). This CDR3 region has 16 residues. The V and J ends lost 2 bases and 8 bases respectively, with 18 bases between them. The CDR3 DNA reads TGTGCCAGCAGTTTAGGGGTGCCCCGCTTCCCCGAAAAACTGTTTTTT. It translates to CASSLGVPRFPEKLFF.

The chain couples TRBV6-5 to TRBJ1-3; D uncertain. The germline V gene encodes CDR1 MNHEY and CDR2 SVGAGI. V was clipped by 0 bases and J by 4 bases, with 10 bases between them. This CDR3 has 15 residues. The DNA of the CDR3 is TGTGCCAGCAGTTACTCCAGAGTCCTCGGAAACACCATATATTTT. This sequence encodes CASSYSRVLGNTIYF.

The rearrangement links TRBV5-6 to TRBJ2-1; D possibly matches TRBD1 or TRBD2 (5 bases each). CDR3 length equals 13 residues. Trimming took off 4 bases at V and 10 bases at J, with 15 bases between the two ends. Germline CDR1 and CDR2: SGHDT and YYEEEE. CDR3 region: CASSGWDLREQFF. The CDR3 DNA reads TGTGCCAGCAGCGGATGGGACCTCAGGGAGCAGTTCTTC.

J is TRBJ1-2 and V is TRBV5-4; D is undetermined. This CDR3 is built from 14 residues. The germline V gene encodes CDR1 SGHNT and CDR2 YYREEE (reference sequence). Trimming cost V 4 bases and J 8 bases, with 18 bases left between them. The CDR3 DNA reads as TGTGCCAGCAGCCAAGATTTGGAGGGTGGGGGCTACACCTTC. This gives the protein CASSQDLEGGGYTF.

CDR3 loop: CASSQSGGLAGPQPSSTDTQYF. The CDR3 DNA reads TGCGCCAGCAGCCAAAGTGGTGGACTAGCGGGTCCTCAACCCTCTAGCACAGATACGCAGTATTTT. This rearrangement joins TRBV4-1 to TRBJ2-3; 11 positions agree with TRBD2. Germline V CDR1 and CDR2: MGHRA, YSYEKL. V gave up 2 bases and J gave up 0 bases; unmatched junction bases: 19. The CDR3 extends over 22 amino acids.

V is TRBV5-4 and J is TRBJ2-3, with D possibly being TRBD1 or TRBD2 (6 bases each). This CDR3 is built from 15 residues. Germline CDR1 is SGHNT and CDR2 is YYREEE (reference sequence). The V and J ends lost 0 bases and 5 bases respectively, with 13 bases between them. The CDR3 region is CASSLGGGGGDTQYF. As DNA, the CDR3 is TGTGCCAGCAGCTTGGGCGGTGGAGGGGGAGATACGCAGTATTTT.

The V and J genes are TRBV7-3 and TRBJ2-6; possibly TRBD1 for D (6 bases). The V gene lost 6 bases and the J gene lost 2 bases, with 14 bases spanning the gap. The germline V gene encodes CDR1 SGHTA and CDR2 FQGTGA. This CDR3 is 16 amino acids long. The CDR3, as DNA: TGTGCCAGCAGACAGGGCTTAATTCCTGGGGCCAACGTCCTGACTTTC. It yields the protein CASRQGLIPGANVLTF.

The V call is TRBV28, the J call TRBJ2-3; D is uncertain. The V gene's germline CDR1 is MDHEN and CDR2 SYDVKM. Trimming removed 0 bases from V and 4 bases from J, with 8 bases in between. This CDR3 has 14 amino acids. For the CDR3, the DNA is TGTGCCAGCAGTTTATGGGGTTCCCCAGATACGCAGTATTTT. It is translated as CASSLWGSPDTQYF.

This chain uses TRBV7-8 with TRBJ2-7, with 7 nucleotides matching TRBD2. The CDR3 has 15 amino acids. With V trimmed by 1 base and J by 9 bases, 12 bases remained unmatched. The V gene's germline CDR1 is SGHVS and CDR2 FQNEAQ. The CDR3 DNA reads TGTGCCAGCAGCTTAGAATCGAGCGGGACTACGGGGCAGTACTTC. This translates into CASSLESSGTTGQYF.

Details on this clone: An end of the junction differs from the germline gene, which may be a read error. The CDR3 region has the DNA TGCGCCAGCAGCGACGGGGGACTCCCCAGCTTT. It translates to CASSDGGLPSF. The chain is built from TRBV4-1 and TRBJ1-1; tentative D call: TRBD1 (5 bases). The CDR3 totals 11 residues. CDR1 and CDR2 from the germline V gene are MGHRA and YSYEKL.

The chain recombines TRBV18 with TRBJ1-2; D may be TRBD1 (5 bases). The CDR3 runs to 16 residues. The V end was cut by 3 bases, the J end by 2 bases, with 16 bases between. Looked up from germline, CDR1 is KGHSH and CDR2 is LQKENI. CDR3 amino acids: CASSPPDPGANYGYTF. CDR3 nucleotides: TGTGCCAGCTCACCCCCTGACCCCGGGGCCAACTATGGCTACACCTTC.

The gene calls are TRBV9 and TRBJ1-3, with a tentative D call TRBD1 (5 bases). Between the trimmed V and J ends, which lost 4 bases and 0 bases, there was a span of 17 bases. Germline CDR1 is SGDLS and CDR2 is YYNGEE. The CDR3 extends over 17 amino acids. CDR3 in DNA: TGTGCCAGCAGCCCTCAGCCGGGACTTGTCTCTGGAAACACCATATATTTT. Protein: CASSPQPGLVSGNTIYF.

As for this clone: This specimen includes other DNA sequences encoding the same CDR3. The chain links TRBV18 to TRBJ2-3; D call uncertain. The CDR3 has 12 residues. Per germline, CDR1 KGHSH and CDR2 LQKENI. V was clipped by 6 bases and J by 6 bases, with 10 bases between them. CDR3 sequence: CASSPRLDTQYF. The DNA for the CDR3 is TGTGCCAGCTCCCCCCGTCTGGATACGCAGTATTTT.

The chain combines TRBV15 with TRBJ1-1; D not resolved. The CDR3 has 14 amino acids. The germline V gene encodes CDR1 LNHNV and CDR2 YYDKDF (reference sequence). The V gene lost 0 bases and the J gene lost 10 bases, with 15 bases spanning the gap. The CDR3 here is CATSRDLVGWSAFF. CDR3 bases: TGTGCCACCAGCAGAGATCTCGTCGGGTGGTCAGCTTTCTTT.

The chain is built from TRBV5-1 and TRBJ2-3, with 10 bases identical to TRBD2. The trim removed 4 bases at V and 0 bases at J, leaving 5 bases unmatched. The CDR3 runs to 16 residues. CDR1 is SGHRS and CDR2 is YFSETQ in the germline V gene. In DNA, the CDR3 is TGCGCCAGCAGCACTGGACTAGCGGCTAGCACAGATACGCAGTATTTT. This codes for CASSTGLAASTDTQYF.

The V gene is TRBV15, the J gene TRBJ1-5; unclear D gene. The CDR3 spans 15 residues. The V gene lost 0 bases and the J gene lost 2 bases, with 8 bases spanning the gap. CDR1 and CDR2 from the germline V gene are LNHNV and YYDKDF (reference sequence). The CDR3 DNA reads as TGTGCCACCAGCAGAGACCCATTTCGCAATCAGCCCCAGCATTTT. Its translation is CATSRDPFRNQPQHF.

The sample holds one count of this clone. The V and J genes are TRBV4-3 and TRBJ2-7; 13 nucleotides line up with TRBD2. Germline CDR1 LGHNA, CDR2 YSLEER. V shed 4 bases, J shed 4 bases, and the junction held 7 bases outside the gene matches. This CDR3 is built from 16 residues. The CDR3 bases are TGCGCCAGCAGCCCTAGGGGACTAGCGGGAAGGTACGAGCAGTACTTC. This gives the protein CASSPRGLAGRYEQYF.

Here the CDR3 reads CASSLLERAGGTEQYF. CDR3 coding DNA: TGTGCCAGCAGCTTATTGGAGAGGGCGGGAGGTACCGAGCAGTACTTC. The rearrangement links TRBV7-2 to TRBJ2-7; 8 bases line up with TRBD2. The CDR3 spans 16 residues. CDR1 SGHTA and CDR2 FQGNSA come from the germline V gene. Trimming at V came to 2 bases and at J to 6 bases, leaving 12 bases not matched to a gene.

The chain employs TRBV6-1 and TRBJ1-4; D is possibly TRBD1 (5 bases). Deletions cut 1 base from V and 2 bases from J, with 17 bases between. The CDR3 runs 18 residues. CDR1 and CDR2 from the germline V gene are MNHNS and SASEGT. The CDR3 reads CASSEGWVRGPTNEKLFF. CDR3 nucleotide sequence: TGTGCCAGCAGTGAAGGATGGGTAAGGGGTCCGACTAATGAAAAACTGTTTTTT.

A single count supports this clone. The chain carries TRBV28 and TRBJ2-7; 11 positions agree with TRBD2. This CDR3 has 16 amino acids. Germline V gene sequence: CDR1 MDHEN, CDR2 SYDVKM. V shed 5 bases and J 3 bases; nucleotides not matched to a gene: 9. DNA for the CDR3: TGTGCCAGCAGTCCGTCAAAAACTAGCGGGAGCTACGAGCAGTACTTC. It is translated as CASSPSKTSGSYEQYF. The whole variable domain, filled in from reference TRBV28 and TRBJ2-7, reads DVKVTQSSRYLVKRTGEKVFLECVQDMDHENMFWYRQDPGLGLRLIYFSYDVKMKEKGDIPEGYSVSREKKERFSLILESASTNQTSMYLCASSPSKTSGSYEQYFGPGTRLTVT.